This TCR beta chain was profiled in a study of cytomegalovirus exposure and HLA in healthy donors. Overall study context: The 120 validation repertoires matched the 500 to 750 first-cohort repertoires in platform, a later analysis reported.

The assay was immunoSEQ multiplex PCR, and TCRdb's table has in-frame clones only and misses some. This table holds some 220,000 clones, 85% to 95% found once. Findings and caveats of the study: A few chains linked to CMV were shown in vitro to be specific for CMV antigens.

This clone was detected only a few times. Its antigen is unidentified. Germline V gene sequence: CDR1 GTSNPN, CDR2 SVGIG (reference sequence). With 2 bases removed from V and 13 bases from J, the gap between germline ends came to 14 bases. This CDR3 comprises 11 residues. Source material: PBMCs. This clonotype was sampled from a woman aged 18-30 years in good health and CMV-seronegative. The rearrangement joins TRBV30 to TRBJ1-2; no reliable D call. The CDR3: CAWSSLGRSTF. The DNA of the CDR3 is TGTGCCTGGAGTTCGCTGGGGAGGAGCACCTTC.